This T cell receptor beta chain came from a study of T-cell reconstitution after alpha-beta-depleted transplantation in children. Study findings and constraints: When one year had passed after transplant, most T-cell counts and diversity came from newly produced T cells. After transplant, at about two months, alpha-beta T cells were reportedly derived from several hundred expanded graft clones.

This clonotype was counted ten times or more. Its antigen is not identified. The V end was cut by 5 bases, the J end by 3 bases, with 20 bases between. Germline V gene sequence: CDR1 MDHEN, CDR2 SYDVKM. CDR3 length: 17 residues. TCRbeta library preparation incorporated unique molecular identifiers. One entry per CDR3 protein results from TCRdb running MiXCR on the PCR reads. The repertoire has under 250,000 distinct CDR3 sequences, approximately 15% of them found once; the top ten carry around 45%. Here the sequenced sample was PBMCs, mostly from graft donor cells, taken 360 days after TCRalphabeta/CD19-depleted stem cell transplant. This TCR came from a male patient between 2 and 10 years old who had a stem cell transplant for acute lymphoblastic leukemia, so the T cells may come from the graft donor. This rearrangement joins TRBV28 to TRBJ2-1; maybe TRBD2 (6 bases). CDR3: CASSLPPHGGYYNEQFF. Here the CDR3 DNA reads TGTGCCAGCAGTCTTCCCCCTCACGGGGGATACTACAATGAGCAGTTCTTC.